This entry features one T cell receptor beta chain sequence. Antigen unknown. One junction end disagrees with the germline gene, perhaps due to a read error. The same CDR3 is also encoded by other DNA sequences in this sample. This sample is part of a study of cytomegalovirus exposure and HLA in healthy donors. Overall study results and limits: In a later analysis, most CMV-associated TCR beta chains appeared HLA-restricted. The authors later linked a missense DCLRE1C variant to TCR beta V- and J-gene trimming. Earlier analysis looked at TCR beta V segments, and most were productive about 90% or about 30% of the time. For presence/absence analyses, sequencing depth was assumed to be roughly uniform across donors.

CDR3 length: 16 residues. From germline, CDR1 is LNHNV and CDR2 YYDKDF (reference sequence). The PCR made use of 60 Vbeta and 13 Jbeta primers. Libraries were prepared by immunoSEQ multiplex PCR; TCRdb keeps only in-frame clonotypes and omits some of them. This table holds approximately 200,000 clones. The gene calls are TRBV15 and TRBJ1-2, with a weak D call TRBD1 (6 bases). Sequencing was performed on PBMCs. This sequence was found in a boy between 5 and 17 years old in good health and CMV-seronegative. CDR3 loop: CATSRDRTAIDYGYTF. CDR3 DNA: TGTGCCACCAGCAGAGATAGGACAGCAATTGACTATGGCTACACCTTT.